Presented here are 22 T cell receptor beta chains from one specimen sequenced in a study of OX40 agonist ivuxolimab in advanced cancers. Profiled with immunoSEQ multiplex PCR; TCRdb holds only in-frame clones, not every one. The repertoire holds roughly 56,000 clones, 70% to 85% seen once, with more than 1.4% in the top ten. The sample consisted of CD4+ or CD8+ T cells sorted from blood, taken in a trial of the OX40 agonist ivuxolimab. All receptors come from an adult with an advanced solid tumor such as melanoma, head and neck, liver or kidney cancer.

This clone came up a few times. The genes are TRBV11-1 and TRBJ2-7; D is perhaps TRBD2 (5 bases). V was shortened by 1 base and J by 11 bases, with 12 bases between the two germline ends. The CDR3 is 12 amino acids. Per the germline V gene, CDR1 is SGHAT and CDR2 is FQDESV (reference sequence). CDR3 DNA sequence: TGTGCCAGCAGCTTAGAGGTGGGAGTGAAGTACTTC. It specifies CASSLEVGVKYF.

The chain links TRBV19 to TRBJ2-7; the match to TRBD1 covers 10 bases. Germline V gene lookup returns CDR1 LNHDA and CDR2 SQIVND (reference sequence). V lost 7 bases and J lost 2; bases outside the gene matches: 8. CDR3 length: 15 amino acids. The CDR3 sequence: CASTLTGTGAYEQYF. As DNA, the CDR3 is TGTGCCAGTACCCTTACGGGGACAGGGGCCTACGAGCAGTACTTC.

The chain links TRBV5-1 to TRBJ2-7, with no clear D. Germline CDR1 SGHRS, CDR2 YFSETQ. V lost 0 bases, J lost 3 bases, and 13 bases lay in between. CDR3 length: 15 amino acids. CDR3 DNA sequence: TGCGCCAGCAGCTTGGCCATAGGGTACTACTACGAGCAGTACTTC. Its protein is CASSLAIGYYYEQYF.

This clone appeared a single time. This chain connects TRBV18 to TRBJ1-5, with 7 bases fitting TRBD1. The germline V gene encodes CDR1 KGHSH and CDR2 LQKENI. J was trimmed by 3 bases and V by 3 bases; bases with no gene match: 5. This CDR3 has 15 residues. The CDR3 coding sequence is TGTGCCAGCTCACCGAACAGGGGTGACAATCAGCCCCAGCATTTT. Translation: CASSPNRGDNQPQHF.

This rearrangement joins TRBV20-1 to TRBJ2-7, with 7 bases lining up with TRBD2. The J segment lost 6 bases and the V segment lost 4 bases, leaving 3 bases of the junction unmatched. This CDR3 comprises 11 residues. The germline CDR1 and CDR2 sequences are DFQATT and SNEGSKA (reference sequence). The CDR3 DNA sequence: TGCAGTGCTACCGGGACTACCGAGCAGTACTTC. It is translated as CSATGTTEQYF.

V usage is TRBV6-7 and J usage is TRBJ2-3; D is possibly TRBD1 (6 bases). TRBV6-7 is an ORF, and what it does is uncertain. Trimming cost V 0 bases and J 1 base, with 20 bases left between them. The CDR3 covers 19 residues. CDR3 loop: CASSYSKQGPSGGTDTQYF. CDR3 coding DNA: TGTGCCAGCAGTTACTCGAAGCAGGGGCCTAGTGGGGGCACAGATACGCAGTATTTT.

The genes are TRBV5-4 and TRBJ2-7, with 9 bases that match TRBD1. The CDR3 length is 15 residues. Germline assignment: CDR1 SGHNT and CDR2 YYREEE (reference sequence). V shed 4 bases, J shed 5 bases, and the junction held 10 bases outside the gene matches. This CDR3 reads CASSAGQGVKNEQYF. For the CDR3, the DNA is TGTGCCAGCAGCGCGGGACAGGGAGTGAAGAACGAGCAGTACTTC.

The chain has TRBV7-6 and TRBJ2-1, with 12 nucleotides matching TRBD2. This CDR3 region has 16 residues. J was trimmed by 6 bases and V by 3 bases; bases with no gene match: 6. Germline-derived CDR1 and CDR2 are SGHVS and FNYEAQ. The CDR3 here is CASSLRLAGALNEQFF. The CDR3 DNA reads as TGTGCCAGCAGCTTGAGACTAGCGGGAGCTCTCAATGAGCAGTTCTTC.

This chain uses TRBV29-1 with TRBJ1-2; no firm D call. Germline CDR1 reads SQVTM; CDR2 reads ANQGSEA. The CDR3 spans 11 residues. V lost 7 bases, J lost 7 bases, and 13 bases lay in between. In DNA form, the CDR3 reads TGCAGCGCCGTTATGGGCGGTGGCTACACCTTC. Translated, it gives CSAVMGGGYTF.

The rearrangement uses TRBV5-5 and TRBJ1-6, with 9 bases aligning to TRBD1. Germline-derived CDR1 and CDR2 are SGHKS and YYEKEE (reference sequence). Trimming took 0 bases from V and 6 from J; bases not matched to a gene: 1. There are 15 residues in the CDR3. CDR3: CASSLETGGNSPLHF. The DNA of the CDR3 is TGTGCCAGCAGCTTGGAGACAGGGGGTAATTCACCCCTCCACTTT.

The chain uses TRBV19 and TRBJ2-3; D gene unclear. V lost 7 bases and J lost 6, with 8 bases in between. Per germline, CDR1 LNHDA and CDR2 SQIVND (reference sequence). This CDR3 comprises 11 residues. Here the CDR3 DNA reads TGTGCCAGTACGGCACGGGATACGCAGTATTTT. Translation: CASTARDTQYF.

J is TRBJ1-5 and V is TRBV5-8, with D hard to call. The V gene lost 6 bases and the J gene lost 4 bases, with 20 bases spanning the gap. The CDR3 consists of 16 residues. Germline V CDR1 and CDR2: SGHTS, YDEGEE. The CDR3 spells CASNVAGTVGNQPQHF. The DNA for the CDR3 is TGTGCCAGCAACGTCGCCGGTACAGTGGGAAATCAGCCCCAGCATTTT.

This clone was seen a handful of times. The chain couples TRBV5-1 to TRBJ2-6, with 9 positions matching TRBD1. The CDR3 consists of 18 residues. Unmatched junction bases numbered 8, after V lost 4 bases and J lost 0 bases. Germline values: CDR1 SGHRS, CDR2 YFSETQ. The CDR3 DNA reads TGCGCCAGCAGCCCGCTTACAGGGGGCGACTCTGGGGCCAACGTCCTGACTTTC. Its translation: CASSPLTGGDSGANVLTF. The complete variable domain, with remaining parts taken from reference TRBV5-1 and TRBJ2-6, reads KAGVTQTPRYLIKTRGQQVTLSCSPISGHRSVSWYQQTPGQGLQFLFEYFSETQRNKGNFPGRFSGRQFSNSRSEMNVSTLELGDSALYLCASSPLTGGDSGANVLTFGAGSRLTVL.

This clone was seen only a few times. The genes are TRBV6-6 and TRBJ1-5; D is unclear. The CDR3 has 12 residues. The germline V gene encodes CDR1 MNHNY and CDR2 SVGAGI (reference sequence). Trimming removed 8 bases from V and 4 bases from J, with 9 bases in between. As DNA, the CDR3 is TGTGCCAGCGGGTTTCGAAATCAGCCCCAGCATTTT. Its protein is CASGFRNQPQHF.

The V call is TRBV11-3, the J call TRBJ1-2, with TRBD1 matching over 8 bases. The CDR3 is 14 amino acids. V lost 8 bases to trimming and J lost 5 bases; unmatched junction nucleotides: 10. Germline V gene lookup returns CDR1 SGHNT and CDR2 YENEEA. As DNA, the CDR3 is TGTGCCAGCCAGGACAGGGCGTTCCCTTATGGCTACACCTTC. As protein: CASQDRAFPYGYTF.

The chain uses TRBV7-8 and TRBJ2-7; either TRBD1 or TRBD2 may supply D (5 bases each). Germline lookup yields CDR1 SGHVS and CDR2 FQNEAQ. Deletions cut 1 base from V and 7 bases from J, with 11 bases between. The CDR3 contains 13 residues. CDR3 sequence: CASSLGREYEQYF. The CDR3 region has the DNA TGTGCCAGCAGCTTAGGCAGGGAGTATGAGCAGTACTTC.

This clone has a single count. The J gene is TRBJ1-5, the V gene TRBV6-5; 9 bases are a match to TRBD1. Germline V gene lookup returns CDR1 MNHEY and CDR2 SVGAGI. Trimming took 6 bases from V and 2 from J; bases not matched to a gene: 5. CDR3 length: 15 amino acids. CDR3 amino acids: CASRSTGGGNQPQHF. CDR3 bases: TGTGCCAGCAGAAGCACAGGGGGCGGCAATCAGCCCCAGCATTTT.

The rearrangement uses TRBV28 and TRBJ1-2; D might be TRBD1 (6 bases). The V end was cut by 6 bases, the J end by 7 bases, with 15 bases between. The V gene's germline CDR1 is MDHEN and CDR2 SYDVKM. The CDR3 spans 13 residues. In DNA, the CDR3 is TGTGCCAGCAGGGAAGGGGGGTCGACTGGCTACACCTTC. Translation gives CASREGGSTGYTF.

This chain joins TRBV5-1 and TRBJ2-2; no clear D gene. In germline, CDR1 is SGHRS, CDR2 YFSETQ. The CDR3 covers 15 residues. V was pared by 0 bases and J by 2 bases, with 8 bases between. The CDR3 sequence: CASSLELVNTGELFF. The CDR3 DNA is TGCGCCAGCAGCTTGGAATTGGTTAACACCGGGGAGCTGTTTTTT.

Worth noting for this clone: A much larger clonotype is one base distant, so this may be a read error. J is TRBJ2-5 and V is TRBV11-2; 7 positions match TRBD2. CDR3 length: 12 amino acids. Unmatched junction bases numbered 0, after V lost 3 bases and J lost 5 bases. Germline CDR1 is SGHAT and CDR2 is FQNNGV. CDR3 region: CASSFGGETQYF. CDR3 in DNA: TGTGCCAGCAGCTTCGGGGGGGAGACCCAGTACTTC.

This clone was seen only once. The chain combines TRBV15 with TRBJ1-5; D is ambiguous. The CDR3 consists of 14 residues. Germline V gene lookup returns CDR1 LNHNV and CDR2 YYDKDF (reference sequence). V lost 4 bases to trimming and J lost 2 bases, with 9 bases between them. The chain's CDR3 is CATSTHRRNQPQHF. Written as DNA, the CDR3 is TGTGCCACCAGCACCCATAGGCGCAATCAGCCCCAGCATTTT.

CDR3 residues: CASAPPTTEAFF. CDR3 DNA: TGTGCCAGCGCCCCCCCGACTACTGAAGCTTTCTTT. V is TRBV6-1 and J is TRBJ1-1; no clear D. Germline V CDR1 and CDR2: MNHNS, SASEGT. This CDR3 spans 12 amino acids. The V end was cut by 8 bases, the J end by 5 bases, with 12 bases between.